This is a list of T cell receptor beta chains from one sample in a study of T cell responses to AZD1222 COVID-19 vaccine. Some clones are missing from TCRdb's copy, which holds only in-frame ones; the method was immunoSEQ multiplex PCR. The sample yields 100,000 to 120,000 clones, around 90% seen once. The sample was peripheral blood, taken on day 0 of AZD1222 vaccination. The receptor source for this set is an adult in good health. CDR3s leave out the opening cysteine and the closing phenylalanine or tryptophan. A clone size is listed for some rows: how often the clone was seen (once, few, many), or a class if it is expanded.

clone size,V gene,J gene,CDR3 protein
-,TRBV30,TRBJ1-2,AWSVLPGESGYT
-,TRBV2,TRBJ1-5,ASSVGKSNQPQH
-,TRBV6-1,TRBJ1-1,ASSERRGRNTEAF
-,TRBV19,TRBJ1-2,ASSITGQDGYT
-,TRBV5-6,TRBJ1-1,ASSRVGSGLNTEAF
-,TRBV5-1,TRBJ1-6,ASSLEQVHSPLH
few,TRBV2,TRBJ2-1,ASSEEGTGGHEQF
-,TRBV3-1/TRBV3-2,TRBJ2-5,ASSQGGQGLGTQY
-,TRBV6-5,TRBJ2-3,ASYLDSNTDTQY
-,TRBV10-1,TRBJ2-7,ASSEYRVGSYEQY
-,TRBV3-1/TRBV3-2,TRBJ2-3,ASSQELSGAYTQY
-,TRBV3-1/TRBV3-2,TRBJ1-5,ASGITGARQPQH
-,TRBV27,TRBJ1-2,ASSPSSGWGNYGYT
-,TRBV18,TRBJ2-1,ASLGGRSYNEQF
-,TRBV12-5,TRBJ2-7,ASGSPGVLTYEQY
once,TRBV20-1,TRBJ1-1,SATGNTEAF
-,TRBV3-1/TRBV3-2,TRBJ2-5,ASSHGTSQTQY
once,TRBV2,TRBJ2-1,ASSETGLINEQF
-,TRBV5-1,TRBJ2-5,ASSNRASAGETQY
-,TRBV6-6,TRBJ2-7,ASFGYEQY
-,TRBV6-6,TRBJ1-2,ASSYPEAGSYGYT
few,TRBV11-2,TRBJ2-7,ASSLSKGAGYEQY
-,TRBV4-1,TRBJ2-2,ASSHLPLAGGGDTGELF
-,TRBV2,TRBJ1-5,ASTSERGGNQPQH
many,TRBV30,TRBJ1-2,AWKRGRDYGYT
-,TRBV2,TRBJ1-4,ASRARLATNEKLF
-,TRBV30,TRBJ2-1,AWSVHLGEQF
few,TRBV4-1,TRBJ2-7,ASSQGVGPYEQY
-,TRBV6-5,TRBJ1-2,ASRDEAGGEDGYT
-,TRBV27,TRBJ1-1,ASRRQGSAEAF
-,TRBV7-2,TRBJ2-1,ASSLRVNEQF
-,TRBV24-1,TRBJ1-4,ATSANPTVNEKLF
-,TRBV7-9,TRBJ2-7,ASSSPGPPHEQY
-,TRBV28,TRBJ1-2,ASRTGGYGYT
-,TRBV5-4,TRBJ2-1,ASSLDQRGRVEQF
-,TRBV4-1,TRBJ2-3,ASSIRDFPTDTQY
once,TRBV28,TRBJ2-2,ASSLLIGQAGELF
-,TRBV5-5,TRBJ1-2,ASSPHPEGGDGYT
-,TRBV30,TRBJ2-7,AWSRDTGQY
-,TRBV10-3,TRBJ1-5,AISESGTGRQPQH
-,TRBV2,TRBJ1-4,ASRLSGNEKLF
-,TRBV10-3,TRBJ1-6,AISDRADSPLH
-,TRBV5-4,TRBJ1-5,ASSLPGPAGQPQH
-,TRBV27,TRBJ1-1,ASRYHTLAGEAF
-,TRBV19,TRBJ1-1,ASRGGRGTEAF
-,TRBV30,TRBJ1-2,AWSGRGGGYT
-,TRBV20-1,TRBJ2-4,SASRVGVDMDKNIQY
-,TRBV28,TRBJ2-1,ASSRGTSGGANEQF
-,TRBV28,TRBJ1-2,ASRSIRMASYGYT
-,TRBV29-1,TRBJ1-2,SVGWGQGPYGYT